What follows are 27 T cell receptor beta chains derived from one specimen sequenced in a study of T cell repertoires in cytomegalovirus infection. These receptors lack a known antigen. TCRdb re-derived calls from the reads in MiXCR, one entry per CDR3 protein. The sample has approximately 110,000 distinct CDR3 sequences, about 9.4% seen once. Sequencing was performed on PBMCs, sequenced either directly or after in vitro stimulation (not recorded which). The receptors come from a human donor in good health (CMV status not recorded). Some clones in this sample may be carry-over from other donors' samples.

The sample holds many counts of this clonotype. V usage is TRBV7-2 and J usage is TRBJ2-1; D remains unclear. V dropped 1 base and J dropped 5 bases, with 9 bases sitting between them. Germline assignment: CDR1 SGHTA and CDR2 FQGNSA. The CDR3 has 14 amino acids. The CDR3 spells CASSLGWAHNEQFF. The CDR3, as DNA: TGTGCCAGCAGCTTAGGATGGGCACACAATGAGCAGTTCTTC.

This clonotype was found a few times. CDR3 loop: CASSPSRVRDTEAFF. CDR3 bases: TGTGCCAGCTCACCATCAAGGGTTCGGGACACTGAAGCTTTCTTT. The chain joins TRBV18 to TRBJ1-1; D remains unclear. Germline V CDR1 and CDR2: KGHSH, LQKENI. The V end lost 2 bases, the J end lost 3 bases, and 13 bases lay between the germline ends. The CDR3 loop spans 15 amino acids.

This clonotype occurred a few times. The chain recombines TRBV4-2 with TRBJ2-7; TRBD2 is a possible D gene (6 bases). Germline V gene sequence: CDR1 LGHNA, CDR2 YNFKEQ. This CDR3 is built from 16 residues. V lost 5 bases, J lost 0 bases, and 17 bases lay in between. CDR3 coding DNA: TGTGCCAGCAGCGTCCGGGACTCGAAGAGCTCCTACGAGCAGTACTTC. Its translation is CASSVRDSKSSYEQYF.

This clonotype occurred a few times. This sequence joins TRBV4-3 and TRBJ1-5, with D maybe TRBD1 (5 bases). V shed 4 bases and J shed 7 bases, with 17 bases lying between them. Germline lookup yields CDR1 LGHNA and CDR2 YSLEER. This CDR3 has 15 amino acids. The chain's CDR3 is CASSPGTGHDQPQHF. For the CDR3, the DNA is TGCGCCAGCAGCCCCGGGACGGGGCACGACCAGCCCCAGCATTTT.

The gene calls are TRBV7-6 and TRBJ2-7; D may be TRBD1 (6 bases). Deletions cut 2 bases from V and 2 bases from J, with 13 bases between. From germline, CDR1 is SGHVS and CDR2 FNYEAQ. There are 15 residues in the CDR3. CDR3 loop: CASSLSDSETYEQYF. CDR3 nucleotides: TGTGCCAGCAGCTTATCGGACAGCGAGACCTACGAGCAGTACTTC.

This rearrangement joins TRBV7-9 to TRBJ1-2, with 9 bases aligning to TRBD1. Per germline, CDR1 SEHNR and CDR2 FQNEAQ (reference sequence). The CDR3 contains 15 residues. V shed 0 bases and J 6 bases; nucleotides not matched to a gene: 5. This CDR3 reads CASSLAGGTGNGYTF. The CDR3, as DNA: TGTGCCAGCAGCTTAGCCGGCGGGACAGGGAATGGCTACACCTTC.

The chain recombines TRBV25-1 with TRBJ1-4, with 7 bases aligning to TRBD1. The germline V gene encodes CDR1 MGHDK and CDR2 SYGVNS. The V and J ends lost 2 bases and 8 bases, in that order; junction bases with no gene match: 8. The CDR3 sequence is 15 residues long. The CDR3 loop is CASSEKGQGGEKLFF. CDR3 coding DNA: TGTGCCAGCAGTGAAAAGGGTCAGGGGGGAGAAAAACTGTTTTTT. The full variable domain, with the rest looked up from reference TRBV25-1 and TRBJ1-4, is EADIYQTPRYLVIGTGKKITLECSQTMGHDKMYWYQQDPGMELHLIHYSYGVNSTEKGDLSSESTVSRIRTEHFPLTLESARPSHTSQYLCASSEKGQGGEKLFFGSGTQLSVL.

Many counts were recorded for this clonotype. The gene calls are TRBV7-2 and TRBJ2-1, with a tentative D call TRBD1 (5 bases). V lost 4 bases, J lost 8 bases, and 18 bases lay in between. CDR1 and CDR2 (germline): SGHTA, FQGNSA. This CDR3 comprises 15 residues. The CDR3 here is CASSYRGPANDEQFF. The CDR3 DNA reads TGTGCCAGCAGCTATAGGGGTCCAGCCAACGATGAGCAGTTCTTC. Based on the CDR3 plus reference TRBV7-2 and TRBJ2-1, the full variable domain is GAGVSQSPSNKVTEKGKDVELRCDPISGHTALYWYRQSLGQGLEFLIYFQGNSAPDKSGLPSDRFSAERTGGSVSTLTIQRTQQEDSAVYLCASSYRGPANDEQFFGPGTRLTVL.

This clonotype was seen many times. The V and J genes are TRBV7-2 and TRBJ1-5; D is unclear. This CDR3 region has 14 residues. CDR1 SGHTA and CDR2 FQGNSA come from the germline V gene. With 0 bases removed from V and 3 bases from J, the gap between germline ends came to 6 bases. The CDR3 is CASSLAGFNQPQHF. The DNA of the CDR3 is TGTGCCAGCAGCTTAGCTGGGTTCAATCAGCCCCAGCATTTT.

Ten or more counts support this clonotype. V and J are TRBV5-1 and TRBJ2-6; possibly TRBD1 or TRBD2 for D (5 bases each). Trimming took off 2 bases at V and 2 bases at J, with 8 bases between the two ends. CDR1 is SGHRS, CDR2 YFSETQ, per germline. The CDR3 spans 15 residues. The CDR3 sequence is CASSFGTTGANVLTF. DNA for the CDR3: TGCGCCAGCAGCTTTGGGACCACTGGGGCCAACGTCCTGACTTTC. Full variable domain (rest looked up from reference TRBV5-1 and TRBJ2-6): KAGVTQTPRYLIKTRGQQVTLSCSPISGHRSVSWYQQTPGQGLQFLFEYFSETQRNKGNFPGRFSGRQFSNSRSEMNVSTLELGDSALYLCASSFGTTGANVLTFGAGSRLTVL.

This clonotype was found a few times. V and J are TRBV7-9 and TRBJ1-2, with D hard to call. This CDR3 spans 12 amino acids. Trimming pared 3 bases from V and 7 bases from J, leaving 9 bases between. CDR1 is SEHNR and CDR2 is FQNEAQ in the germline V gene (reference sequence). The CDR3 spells CASSLGERGYTF. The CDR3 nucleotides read TGTGCCAGCAGCTTGGGCGAACGTGGCTACACCTTC.

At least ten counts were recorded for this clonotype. The CDR3 sequence: CASSQSGRDVGYTF. In DNA, the CDR3 is TGCGCCAGCAGCCAAAGTGGGAGGGACGTCGGCTACACCTTC. This chain joins TRBV4-3 and TRBJ1-2; D is possibly TRBD1 (5 bases). Germline CDR1 and CDR2: LGHNA and YSLEER. V was cut by 2 bases and J by 8 bases, with 15 bases left in between. The CDR3 is 14 amino acids.

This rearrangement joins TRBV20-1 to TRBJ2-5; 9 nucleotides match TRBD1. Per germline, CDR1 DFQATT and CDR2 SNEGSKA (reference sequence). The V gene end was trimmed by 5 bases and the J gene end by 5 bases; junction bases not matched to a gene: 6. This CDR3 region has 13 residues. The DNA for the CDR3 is TGCAGTGCTCTACGACAGGGGGAGGAGACCCAGTACTTC. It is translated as CSALRQGEETQYF.

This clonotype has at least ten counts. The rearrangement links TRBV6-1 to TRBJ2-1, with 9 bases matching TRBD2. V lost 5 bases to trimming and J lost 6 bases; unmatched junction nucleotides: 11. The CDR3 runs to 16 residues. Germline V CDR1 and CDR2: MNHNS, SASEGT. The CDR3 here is CASSPGFAGGPNEQFF. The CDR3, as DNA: TGTGCCAGCAGTCCCGGGTTTGCGGGAGGGCCCAATGAGCAGTTCTTC.

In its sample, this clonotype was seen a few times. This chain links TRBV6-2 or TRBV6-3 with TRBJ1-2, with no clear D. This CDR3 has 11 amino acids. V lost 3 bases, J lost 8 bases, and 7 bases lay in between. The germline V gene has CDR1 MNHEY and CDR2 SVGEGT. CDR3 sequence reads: CASSYPRGYTF. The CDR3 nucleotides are TGTGCCAGCAGTTATCCACGGGGCTACACCTTC.

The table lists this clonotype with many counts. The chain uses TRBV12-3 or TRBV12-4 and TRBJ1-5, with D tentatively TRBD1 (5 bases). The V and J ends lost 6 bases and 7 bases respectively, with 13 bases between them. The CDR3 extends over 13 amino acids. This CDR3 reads CASSGRGGQPQHF. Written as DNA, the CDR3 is TGTGCCAGCAGCGGACGGGGCGGACAGCCCCAGCATTTT.

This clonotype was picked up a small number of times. The DNA of the CDR3 is TGTGCCAGCAGTTCGACTAGCGGGAGGATGACCTACAATGAGCAGTTCTTC. As protein: CASSSTSGRMTYNEQFF. V is TRBV12-3 or TRBV12-4 and J is TRBJ2-1; TRBD2 matches 13 bases. CDR3 length equals 17 residues. After removal of 4 bases from V and 2 bases from J, the junction contained 5 bases not matched to a gene.

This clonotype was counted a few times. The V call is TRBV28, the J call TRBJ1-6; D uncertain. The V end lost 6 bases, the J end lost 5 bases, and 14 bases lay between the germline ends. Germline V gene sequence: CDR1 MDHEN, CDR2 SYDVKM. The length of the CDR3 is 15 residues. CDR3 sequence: CASRPMTGDNSPLHF. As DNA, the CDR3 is TGTGCCAGCAGGCCCATGACGGGAGATAATTCACCCCTCCACTTT.

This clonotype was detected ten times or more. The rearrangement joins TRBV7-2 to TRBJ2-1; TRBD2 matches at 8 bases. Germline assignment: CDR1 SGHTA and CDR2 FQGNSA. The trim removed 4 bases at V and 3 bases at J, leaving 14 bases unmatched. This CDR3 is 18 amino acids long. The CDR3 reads CASSSPPGRLAGYNEQFF. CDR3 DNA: TGTGCCAGCAGCTCACCCCCGGGGCGTCTAGCGGGCTACAATGAGCAGTTCTTC. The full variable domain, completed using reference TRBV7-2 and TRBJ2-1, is GAGVSQSPSNKVTEKGKDVELRCDPISGHTALYWYRQSLGQGLEFLIYFQGNSAPDKSGLPSDRFSAERTGGSVSTLTIQRTQQEDSAVYLCASSSPPGRLAGYNEQFFGPGTRLTVL.

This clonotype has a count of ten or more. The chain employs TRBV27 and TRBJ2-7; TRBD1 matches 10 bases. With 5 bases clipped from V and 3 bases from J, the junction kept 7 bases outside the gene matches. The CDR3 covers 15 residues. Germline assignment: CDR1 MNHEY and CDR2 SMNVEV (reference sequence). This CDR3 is CASSPRGTGVYEQYF. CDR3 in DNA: TGTGCCAGCAGTCCCCGGGGGACAGGGGTCTACGAGCAGTACTTC.

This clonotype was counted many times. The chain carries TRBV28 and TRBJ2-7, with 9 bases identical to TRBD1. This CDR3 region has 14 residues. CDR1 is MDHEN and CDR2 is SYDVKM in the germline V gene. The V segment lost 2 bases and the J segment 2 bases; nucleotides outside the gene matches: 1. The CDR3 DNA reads TGTGCCAGCAGTTTAAACAGGGGGCCCTACGAGCAGTACTTC. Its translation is CASSLNRGPYEQYF.

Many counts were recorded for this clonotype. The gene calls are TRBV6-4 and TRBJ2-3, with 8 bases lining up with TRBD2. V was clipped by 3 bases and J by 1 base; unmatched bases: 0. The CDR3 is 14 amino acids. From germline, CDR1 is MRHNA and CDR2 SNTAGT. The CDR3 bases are TGTGCCAGCAGTGAGCGGGAGGGCACAGATACGCAGTATTTT. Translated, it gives CASSEREGTDTQYF.

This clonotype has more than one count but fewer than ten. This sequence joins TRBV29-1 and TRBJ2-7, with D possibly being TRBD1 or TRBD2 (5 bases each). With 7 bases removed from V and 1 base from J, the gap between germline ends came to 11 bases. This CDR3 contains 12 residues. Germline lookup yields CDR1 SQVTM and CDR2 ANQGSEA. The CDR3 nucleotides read TGCAGCGCCGCCGAGGGGTCCTACGAGCAGTACTTC. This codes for CSAAEGSYEQYF.

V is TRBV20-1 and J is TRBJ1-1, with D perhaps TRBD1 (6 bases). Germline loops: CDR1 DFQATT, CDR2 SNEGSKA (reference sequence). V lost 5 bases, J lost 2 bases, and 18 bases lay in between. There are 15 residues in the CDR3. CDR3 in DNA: TGCAGTGCTCACCGGGACAACCTACTAAACACTGAAGCTTTCTTT. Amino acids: CSAHRDNLLNTEAFF.

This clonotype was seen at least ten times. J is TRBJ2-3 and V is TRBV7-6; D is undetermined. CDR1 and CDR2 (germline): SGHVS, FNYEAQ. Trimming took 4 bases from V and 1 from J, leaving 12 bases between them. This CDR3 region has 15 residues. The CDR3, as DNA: TGTGCCAGCAGCTCCACTTTTGCGGGCACAGATACGCAGTATTTT. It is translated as CASSSTFAGTDTQYF. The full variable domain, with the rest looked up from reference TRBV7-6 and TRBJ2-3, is GAGVSQSPRYKVTKRGQDVALRCDPISGHVSLYWYRQALGQGPEFLTYFNYEAQQDKSGLPNDRFSAERPEGSISTLTIQRTEQRDSAMYRCASSSTFAGTDTQYFGPGTRLTVL.

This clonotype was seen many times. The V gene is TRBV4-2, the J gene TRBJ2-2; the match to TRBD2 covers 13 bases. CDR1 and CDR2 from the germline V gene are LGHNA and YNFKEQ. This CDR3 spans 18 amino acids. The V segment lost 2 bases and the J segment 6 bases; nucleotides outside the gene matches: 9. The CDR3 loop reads CASSQTLLAGGRAGELFF. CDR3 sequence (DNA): TGTGCCAGCAGCCAAACGCTACTAGCGGGAGGGCGGGCCGGGGAGCTGTTTTTT.

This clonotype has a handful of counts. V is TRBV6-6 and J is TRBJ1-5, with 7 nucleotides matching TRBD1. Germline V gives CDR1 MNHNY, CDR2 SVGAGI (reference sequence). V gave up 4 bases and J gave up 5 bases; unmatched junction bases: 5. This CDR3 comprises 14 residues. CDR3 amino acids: CASSLDRDDQPQHF. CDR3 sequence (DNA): TGTGCCAGCAGTTTAGACAGGGATGATCAGCCCCAGCATTTT.